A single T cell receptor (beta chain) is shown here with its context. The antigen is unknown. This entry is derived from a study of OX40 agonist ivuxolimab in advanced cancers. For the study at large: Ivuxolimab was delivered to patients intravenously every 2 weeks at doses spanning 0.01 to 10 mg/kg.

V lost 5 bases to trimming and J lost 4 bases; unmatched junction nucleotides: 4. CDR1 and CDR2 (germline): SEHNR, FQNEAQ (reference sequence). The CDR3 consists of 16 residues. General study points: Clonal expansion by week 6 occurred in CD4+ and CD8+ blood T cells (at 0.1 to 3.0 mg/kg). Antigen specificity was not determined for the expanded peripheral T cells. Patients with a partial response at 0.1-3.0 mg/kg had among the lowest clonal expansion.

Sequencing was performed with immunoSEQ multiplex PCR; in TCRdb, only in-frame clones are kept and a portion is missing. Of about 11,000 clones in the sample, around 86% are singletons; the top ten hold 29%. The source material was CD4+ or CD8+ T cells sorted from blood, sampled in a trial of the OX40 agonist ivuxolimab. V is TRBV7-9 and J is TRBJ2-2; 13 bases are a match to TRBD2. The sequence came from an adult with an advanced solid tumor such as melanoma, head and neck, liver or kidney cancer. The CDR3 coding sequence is TGTGCCAGCAGCCACAGACTAGCGGGAGGCACCGGGGAGCTGTTTTTT. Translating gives CASSHRLAGGTGELFF. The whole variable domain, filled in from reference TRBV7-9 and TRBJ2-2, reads DTGVSQNPRHKITKRGQNVTFRCDPISEHNRLYWYRQTLGQGPEFLTYFQNEAQLEKSRLLSDRFSAERPKGSFSTLEIQRTEQGDSAMYLCASSHRLAGGTGELFFGEGSRLTVL.